Each of the 4 T cell receptor beta chains below was sequenced from the same sample in a study of OX40 agonist ivuxolimab in advanced cancers. The assay was immunoSEQ multiplex PCR, and TCRdb's table has in-frame clones only and misses some. The sample lists around 30,000 clones, roughly 90% occurring once. The material was CD4+ or CD8+ T cells sorted from blood, obtained in a trial of the OX40 agonist ivuxolimab. The receptors here all came from an adult with an advanced solid tumor such as melanoma, head and neck, liver or kidney cancer.

CDR3: CAWSDVAGRETQYF. The CDR3, as DNA: TGTGCCTGGAGTGATGTCGCAGGGAGGGAGACCCAGTACTTC. The rearrangement links TRBV30 to TRBJ2-5, with a weak D call TRBD2 (6 bases). The length of the CDR3 is 14 residues. V was shortened by 1 base and J by 5 bases, with 14 bases between the two germline ends. Germline assignment: CDR1 GTSNPN and CDR2 SVGIG (reference sequence).

V is TRBV27 and J is TRBJ1-5, with D possibly matching TRBD1 (5 bases). Deletions cut 4 bases from V and 6 bases from J, with 13 bases between. This CDR3 spans 14 amino acids. CDR1 is MNHEY, CDR2 SMNVEV, per germline (reference sequence). Here the CDR3 reads CASSWGGEGQPQHF. CDR3 nucleotide sequence: TGTGCCAGCAGTTGGGGGGGAGAAGGTCAGCCCCAGCATTTT.

This chain links TRBV19 with TRBJ1-4; D perhaps matches TRBD1 (5 bases). CDR1 and CDR2 from the germline V gene are LNHDA and SQIVND (reference sequence). Trimming took off 6 bases at V and 4 bases at J, with 15 bases between the two ends. The CDR3 spans 15 residues. The CDR3 DNA sequence: TGTGCCAGTAGCCCATCGGGGCCACATAATGAAAAACTGTTTTTT. Its protein product is CASSPSGPHNEKLFF.

This clone was detected once. In DNA, the CDR3 is TGTGCCAGCAGTTATACAGGGGCATACGAGCAGTACTTC. This translates into CASSYTGAYEQYF. The chain links TRBV27 to TRBJ2-7; the match to TRBD1 covers 7 bases. With 4 bases clipped from V and 4 bases from J, the junction kept 4 bases outside the gene matches. The CDR3 covers 13 residues. The germline V gene has CDR1 MNHEY and CDR2 SMNVEV (reference sequence).